This T cell receptor beta chain emerged from a study of Tregs in tolerant kidney transplant recipients. Trimming took 7 bases from V and 1 from J, leaving 25 bases between them. This CDR3 region has 18 residues. CDR1 is LNHDA, CDR2 SQIVND, per germline (reference sequence). Only in-frame clones appear in the TCRdb table, and some are missing; sequencing was by immunoSEQ multiplex PCR. The table records 55,000 to 75,000 clones, about 89% of them present only once. Related graft donors supplied nonmyeloablative bone marrow transplants, and mixed chimerism was transient. The chain employs TRBV19 and TRBJ1-2; possibly TRBD1 for D (6 bases). The sequence came from a human patient who received a combined kidney and bone marrow transplant. The graft donor may have contributed some T cells. The material was CD4+ T cells from blood (PBMCs), obtained 6 months after the transplant. CDR3 DNA sequence: TGTGCCAGTAACCCTCGACTGGACAGTCGTAACCTTAACTATGGCTACACCTTC. It is translated as CASNPRLDSRNLNYGYTF.